These T cell receptor beta chains were read from a single sample in a study of graft-versus-host responses after intestinal transplantation. Sequenced by immunoSEQ multiplex PCR; TCRdb stores in-frame clones only, minus some. This table holds roughly 70,000 clones, just under 95% found once. Here the sequenced sample was bone marrow, taken around 730 days after intestinal transplantation. These receptors originate from a human patient who received an intestinal transplant, so some T cells may come from the graft donor. Both conserved end residues are part of each CDR3. Fields, in order: J gene, clone size, D gene, V gene, CDR3 DNA, CDR3 protein. D genes are given only for firm matches. Only part of the rows carry a size: once, few, many, or a class if the clone is expanded.

TRBJ1-2 - - TRBV4-1 TGCGCCAGCAGCGACGAATCCGATGGCTACACCTTC CASSDESDGYTF
TRBJ1-1 - - TRBV18 TGTGCCAGCTCACTGGGACAGAACACTGAAGCTTTCTTT CASSLGQNTEAFF
TRBJ1-5 - - TRBV28 TGTGCCAGCAGTTTGGGGAGGGGAGGCCGGGACAATCAGCCCCAGCATTTT CASSLGRGGRDNQPQHF
TRBJ1-1 - - TRBV5-4 TGTGCCAGCAGCTTGCTGGCGTCTGAAGCTTTCTTT CASSLLASEAFF
TRBJ2-1 - TRBD2 TRBV7-6 TGTGCCAGCAGCATTAGCGGGAGCTCCTACAATGAGCAGTTCTTC CASSISGSSYNEQFF
TRBJ1-5 - - TRBV6-6 TGTGCCAGCAGTTACTCGTCGGACCCTAATCAGCCCCAGCATTTT CASSYSSDPNQPQHF
TRBJ2-1 - - TRBV7-7 TGTGCCAGCAGCTTAGGGCAGGGGACTAACAATGAGCAGTTCTTC CASSLGQGTNNEQFF
TRBJ1-2 - - TRBV6-4 TGTGCCAGCAGTGACTCGGGTGGGCAAGGCTACACCTTC CASSDSGGQGYTF
TRBJ1-2 once TRBD1 TRBV5-1 TGCGCCAGCACGAAAGGTCGGGACAGTAACTATGGCTACACCTTC CASTKGRDSNYGYTF
TRBJ2-2 - TRBD2 TRBV15 TGTGCCACCAGGACCGGGACTAGCTACACCGGGGAGCTGTTTTTT CATRTGTSYTGELFF
TRBJ1-6 - - TRBV4-1 TGCGCCACAAACGACAGGTCGCTTGAGAATTCACCCCTCCACTTT CATNDRSLENSPLHF
TRBJ2-1 - - TRBV7-6 TGTGCCAGCAGCTTAGCCTACAGCTTCAATGAGCAGTTCTTC CASSLAYSFNEQFF
TRBJ1-4 - - TRBV5-1 TGCGCCAGCAGCAACCAGACAAAAGCAGGGAAACTGTTTTTT CASSNQTKAGKLFF
TRBJ1-2 - TRBD1 TRBV18 TGTGCCAGCTCGCCGACCGGGACAGGGCTGAGTGGCTACACCTTC CASSPTGTGLSGYTF
TRBJ1-6 - - TRBV30 TGTGCCTGGAAGGACCCCGGGACACACAATTCACCCCTCCACTTT CAWKDPGTHNSPLHF
TRBJ1-2 once TRBD1 TRBV7-7 TGTGCCAGCAGCCCGGGGACAGGGAGGGCGCCGGGGGTCTATGGCTACACCTTC CASSPGTGRAPGVYGYTF
TRBJ2-1 - TRBD2 TRBV5-6 TGTGCCAGCAGCCCCCTCAGCGGGGGGGTAAATAATGAGCAGTTCTTC CASSPLSGGVNNEQFF
TRBJ1-2 few - TRBV2 TGTGCCATCTCCCCCAGGGCGAGCTATGGCTACACCTTC CAISPRASYGYTF
TRBJ2-7 - - TRBV6-6 TGTGCCAGCAGGTTAACTAGAATGGGCGGCTACGAGCAGTACTTC CASRLTRMGGYEQYF
TRBJ1-2 few - TRBV29-1 TGCAGCGTTTCTAGGCTCCATGGCTACACCTTC CSVSRLHGYTF
TRBJ1-6 - - TRBV2 TGTGCCAGAGATAAAGGGGGTAGAGGGAGTAATTCACCCCTCCACTTT CARDKGGRGSNSPLHF
TRBJ2-3 - - TRBV5-6 TGTGCCAGCAGCCGCGAAGCGGCGCAGTATTTT CASSREAAQYF
TRBJ2-2 - - TRBV7-2 TGTGCCAGCAGCTTATCGGCGGGTAGTGGCGGGGAGCTGTTTTTT CASSLSAGSGGELFF
TRBJ2-3 - - TRBV6-6 TGTGCCAGCAGTAGGGGGGGAGCAACAGATACGCAGTATTTT CASSRGGATDTQYF
TRBJ2-5 - TRBD1 TRBV27 TGTGCCAGCAGTATTATGGGACAGGGATCGGAGACCCAGTACTTC CASSIMGQGSETQYF
TRBJ1-1 - - TRBV6-6 TGTGCCAGCATTTGGGGGGGGAACACTGAAGCTTTCTTT CASIWGGNTEAFF
TRBJ2-1 - - TRBV9 TGTGCCAGCAGCGTAGAACAGGGCTACAATGAGCAGTTCTTC CASSVEQGYNEQFF
TRBJ2-1 - TRBD2 TRBV11-2 TGTGCCAGCAGTCATGCGGACTACTTAGCGGGAGCGGAGGGGCAGTTCTTC CASSHADYLAGAEGQFF
TRBJ2-3 - TRBD1 TRBV29-1 TGCAGCGTTTTCAGGGGGCTAACAGATACGCAGTATTTT CSVFRGLTDTQYF
TRBJ1-1 - - TRBV4-2 TGTGCCAGCAGAAAAGACAGGAACTACATGAACACTGAAGCTTTCTTT CASRKDRNYMNTEAFF
TRBJ2-2 - TRBD1 TRBV14 TGTGCCAGCAGACCCAGGACAGGGTTAAACACCGGGGAGCTGTTTTTT CASRPRTGLNTGELFF
TRBJ1-2 few TRBD1 TRBV10-3 TGTGCCATCAACCCGGGACAGGGGGCGGTCGGCTACACCTTC CAINPGQGAVGYTF
TRBJ2-1 - TRBD1 TRBV13 TGTGCCAGCAGCGCCGGGACAGGAGCCCGAGCGTCCTACAATGAGCAGTTCTTC CASSAGTGARASYNEQFF
TRBJ2-5 - - TRBV18 TGTGCCAGCTCACCCGGGCTCCAAGAGACCCAGTACTTC CASSPGLQETQYF
TRBJ1-1 - TRBD1 TRBV9 TGTGCCAGCAGCGTGGAGACAGGGGCTTACACTGAAGCTTTCTTT CASSVETGAYTEAFF
TRBJ2-7 - - TRBV4-1 TGCGCCAGCAGCCAAGAAGGAGGGTTCAGGGGATGGGAGCAGTACTTC CASSQEGGFRGWEQYF
TRBJ2-5 - TRBD2 TRBV28 TGTGCCAGCAGTTTTCGAGGTTTTGGGACTAGCGTGGAGACCCAGTACTTC CASSFRGFGTSVETQYF